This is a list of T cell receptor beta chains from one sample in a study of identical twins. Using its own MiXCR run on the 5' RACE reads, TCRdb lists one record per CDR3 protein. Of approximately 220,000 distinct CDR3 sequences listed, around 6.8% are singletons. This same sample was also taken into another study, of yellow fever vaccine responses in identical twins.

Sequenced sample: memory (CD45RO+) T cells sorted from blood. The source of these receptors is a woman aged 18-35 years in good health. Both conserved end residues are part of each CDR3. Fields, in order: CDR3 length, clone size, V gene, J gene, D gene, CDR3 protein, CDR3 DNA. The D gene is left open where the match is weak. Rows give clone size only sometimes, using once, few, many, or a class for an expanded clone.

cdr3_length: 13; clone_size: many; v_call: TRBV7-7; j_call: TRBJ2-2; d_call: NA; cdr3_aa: CASSSRTTGELFF; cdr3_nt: TGTGCTAGCAGCTCCAGGACGACCGGGGAGCTGTTTTTT
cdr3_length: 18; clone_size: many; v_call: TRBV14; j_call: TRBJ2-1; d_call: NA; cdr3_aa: CASSQDLGTWGSYNEQFF; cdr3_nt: TGTGCCAGCAGCCAAGATCTAGGGACGTGGGGCTCCTACAATGAGCAGTTCTTC
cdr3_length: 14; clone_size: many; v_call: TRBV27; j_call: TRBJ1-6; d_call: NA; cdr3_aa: CASSLLGVGSPLHF; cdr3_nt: TGTGCCAGCAGTTTATTGGGGGTAGGTTCACCCCTCCACTTT
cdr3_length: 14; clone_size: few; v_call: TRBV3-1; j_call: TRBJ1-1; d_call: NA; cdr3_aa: CASSQDYGVSEAFF; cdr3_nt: TGTGCCAGCAGCCAAGATTACGGGGTTTCTGAAGCTTTCTTT
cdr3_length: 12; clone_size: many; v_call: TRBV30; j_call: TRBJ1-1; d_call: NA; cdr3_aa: CAWSPWTREAFF; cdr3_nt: TGTGCCTGGAGTCCCTGGACCCGCGAAGCTTTCTTT
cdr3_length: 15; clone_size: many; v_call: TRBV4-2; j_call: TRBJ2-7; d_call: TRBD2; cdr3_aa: CASSLFGGRAKEQYF; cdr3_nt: TGTGCCAGCAGCCTCTTTGGTGGGAGGGCCAAGGAGCAGTACTTC
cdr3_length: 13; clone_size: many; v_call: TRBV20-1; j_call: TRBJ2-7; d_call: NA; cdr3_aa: CSASLARGLEQYF; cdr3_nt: TGCAGTGCTAGCCTAGCGCGGGGTCTCGAGCAGTACTTC
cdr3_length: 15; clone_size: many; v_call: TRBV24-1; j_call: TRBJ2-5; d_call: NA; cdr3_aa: CATSDLRTGQETQYF; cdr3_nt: TGTGCCACCAGTGACCTCAGGACGGGACAAGAGACCCAGTACTTC
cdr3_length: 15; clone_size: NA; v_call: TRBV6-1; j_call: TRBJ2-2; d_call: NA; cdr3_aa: CASSERRGGTGELFF; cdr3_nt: TGTGCCAGCAGTGAACGCAGGGGAGGCACCGGGGAGCTGTTTTTT
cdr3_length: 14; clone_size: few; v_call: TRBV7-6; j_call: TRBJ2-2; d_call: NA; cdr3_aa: CASSSQQVNGELFF; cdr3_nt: TGTGCCAGCAGCTCCCAGCAAGTGAACGGGGAGCTGTTTTTT
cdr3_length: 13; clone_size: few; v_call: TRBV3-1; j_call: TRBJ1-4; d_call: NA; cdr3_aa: CASSQRDIQKLFF; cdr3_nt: TGTGCCAGCAGCCAACGGGACATTCAAAAACTGTTTTTT
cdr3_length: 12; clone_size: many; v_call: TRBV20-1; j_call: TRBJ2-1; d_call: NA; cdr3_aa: CKGVAPYNEQFF; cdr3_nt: TGCAAAGGTGTCGCTCCCTACAATGAGCAGTTCTTC
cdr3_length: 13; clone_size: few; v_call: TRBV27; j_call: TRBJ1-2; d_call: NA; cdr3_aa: CASSPGPSYGYTF; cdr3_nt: TGTGCCAGCAGTCCGGGACCGAGCTATGGCTACACCTTC
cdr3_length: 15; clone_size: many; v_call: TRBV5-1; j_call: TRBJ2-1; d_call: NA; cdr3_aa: CASSLKVSGGNEQFF; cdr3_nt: TGCGCCAGCAGCTTGAAGGTGTCAGGCGGTAATGAGCAGTTCTTC
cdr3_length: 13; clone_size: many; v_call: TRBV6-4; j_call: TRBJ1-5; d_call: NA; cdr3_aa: CASSESANQPQHF; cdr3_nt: TGTGCCAGCAGTGAGTCAGCGAATCAGCCCCAGCATTTT
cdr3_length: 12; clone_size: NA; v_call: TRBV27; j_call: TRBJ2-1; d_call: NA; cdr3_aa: CASSLSMGPPFF; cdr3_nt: TGTGCCAGCAGTTTATCGATGGGACCCCCGTTCTTC
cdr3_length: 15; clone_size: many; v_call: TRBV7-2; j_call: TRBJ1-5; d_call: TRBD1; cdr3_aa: CASSPGQGLRQPQHF; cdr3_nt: TGTGCCAGCAGTCCGGGACAGGGTCTGCGTCAGCCCCAGCATTTT
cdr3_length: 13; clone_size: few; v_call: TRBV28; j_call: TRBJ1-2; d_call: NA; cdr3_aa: CASSYTQSYGYTF; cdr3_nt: TGTGCCAGCAGTTACACCCAGTCCTATGGCTACACCTTC
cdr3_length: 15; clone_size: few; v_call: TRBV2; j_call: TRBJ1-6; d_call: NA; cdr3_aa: CASSELVGGNSPLHF; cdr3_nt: TGTGCCAGCAGTGAACTAGTAGGGGGTAATTCACCCCTCCACTTT
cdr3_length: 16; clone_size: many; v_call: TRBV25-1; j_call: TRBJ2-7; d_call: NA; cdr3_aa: CASSAHLGREGGEQYF; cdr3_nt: TGTGCCAGCAGTGCGCACCTGGGGAGGGAGGGGGGGGAGCAGTACTTC
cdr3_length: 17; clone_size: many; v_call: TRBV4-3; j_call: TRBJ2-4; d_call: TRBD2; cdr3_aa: CASSQEWASGAKNIQYF; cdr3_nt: TGCGCCAGCAGCCAAGAGTGGGCTAGCGGTGCCAAAAACATTCAGTACTTC
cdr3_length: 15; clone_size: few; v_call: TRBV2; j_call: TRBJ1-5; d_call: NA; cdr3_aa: CASSEALGGRQPQHF; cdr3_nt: TGTGCCAGCAGTGAAGCGCTTGGGGGTCGACAGCCCCAGCATTTT
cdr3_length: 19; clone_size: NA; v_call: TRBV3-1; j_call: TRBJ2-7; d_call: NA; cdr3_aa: CASSQGRAEVGPQAYEQYF; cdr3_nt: TGTGCCAGCAGCCAAGGAAGGGCTGAAGTGGGGCCACAAGCCTACGAGCAGTACTTC
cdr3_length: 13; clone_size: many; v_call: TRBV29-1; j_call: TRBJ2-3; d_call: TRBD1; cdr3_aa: CSVPGQGTDTQYF; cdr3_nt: TGCAGCGTGCCGGGACAGGGGACAGATACGCAGTATTTT
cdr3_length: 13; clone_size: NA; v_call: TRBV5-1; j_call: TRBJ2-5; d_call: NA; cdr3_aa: CASSLIGKETQYF; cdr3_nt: TGCGCCAGCAGCTTGATTGGGAAAGAGACCCAGTACTTC
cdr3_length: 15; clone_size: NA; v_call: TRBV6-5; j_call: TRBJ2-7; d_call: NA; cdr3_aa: CASSYSPPGTYEQYF; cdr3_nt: TGTGCCAGCAGTTACTCGCCGCCGGGGACCTACGAGCAGTACTTC
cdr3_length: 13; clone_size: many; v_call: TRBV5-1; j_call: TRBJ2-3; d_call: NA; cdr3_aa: CASSLRPADTQYF; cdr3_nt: TGCGCCAGCAGCTTAAGACCGGCAGATACGCAGTATTTT
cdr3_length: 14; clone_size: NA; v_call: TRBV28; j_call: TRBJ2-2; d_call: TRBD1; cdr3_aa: CASSAVRDSGELFF; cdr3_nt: TGTGCCAGCAGCGCTGTCCGGGACAGCGGGGAGCTGTTTTTT
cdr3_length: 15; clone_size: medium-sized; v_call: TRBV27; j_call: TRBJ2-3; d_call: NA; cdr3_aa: CASSLKGPATDTQYF; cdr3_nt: TGTGCCAGCAGTTTGAAGGGCCCCGCCACAGATACGCAGTATTTT
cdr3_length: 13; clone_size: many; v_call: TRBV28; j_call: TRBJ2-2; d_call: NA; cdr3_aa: CAIEGGNTGELFF; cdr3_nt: TGTGCCATTGAGGGGGGGAACACCGGGGAGCTGTTTTTT
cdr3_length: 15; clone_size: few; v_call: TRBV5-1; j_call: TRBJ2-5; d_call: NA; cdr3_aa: CASSFTSGTKETQYF; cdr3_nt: TGCGCCAGCAGCTTTACGAGCGGAACTAAAGAGACCCAGTACTTC
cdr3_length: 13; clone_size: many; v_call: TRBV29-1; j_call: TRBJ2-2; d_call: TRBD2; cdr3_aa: CSVVAGGTGELFF; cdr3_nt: TGCAGCGTGGTAGCGGGAGGCACCGGGGAGCTGTTTTTT
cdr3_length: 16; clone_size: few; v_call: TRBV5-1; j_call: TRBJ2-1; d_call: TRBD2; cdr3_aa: CASSFETGGPANEQFF; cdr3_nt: TGCGCCAGCAGCTTTGAAACGGGAGGGCCGGCCAATGAGCAGTTCTTC
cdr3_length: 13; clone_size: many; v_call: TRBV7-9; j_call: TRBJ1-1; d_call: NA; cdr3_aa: CASSLMGATEAFF; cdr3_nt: TGTGCCAGCAGCTTAATGGGGGCGACTGAAGCTTTCTTT
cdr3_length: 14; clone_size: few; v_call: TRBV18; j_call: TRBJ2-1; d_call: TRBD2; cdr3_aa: CASSSWTSGSEQFF; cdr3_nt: TGTGCCAGCTCATCCTGGACTAGCGGGAGCGAGCAGTTCTTC
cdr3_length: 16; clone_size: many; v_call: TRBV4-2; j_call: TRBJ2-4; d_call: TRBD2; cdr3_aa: CASSQEPGGGANIQYF; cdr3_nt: TGTGCCAGCAGCCAAGAGCCCGGCGGGGGGGCGAACATTCAGTACTTC
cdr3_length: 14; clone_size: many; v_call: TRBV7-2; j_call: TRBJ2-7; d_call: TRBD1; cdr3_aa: CASSLTGSGYEQYF; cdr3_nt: TGTGCCAGCAGCCTGACAGGGAGTGGCTACGAGCAGTACTTC
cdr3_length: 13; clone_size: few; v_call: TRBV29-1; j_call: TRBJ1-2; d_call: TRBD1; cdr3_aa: CSVGQGVNFGYTF; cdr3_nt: TGCAGCGTTGGGCAGGGGGTGAATTTTGGCTACACCTTC
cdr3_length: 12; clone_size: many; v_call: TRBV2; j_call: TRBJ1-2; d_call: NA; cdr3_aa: CASSAGASGYTF; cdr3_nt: TGTGCCAGCAGTGCCGGGGCGAGTGGCTACACCTTC
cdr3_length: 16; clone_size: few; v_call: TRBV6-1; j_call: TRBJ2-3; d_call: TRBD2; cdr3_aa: CASSELPSGSADTQYF; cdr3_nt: TGTGCCAGCAGTGAACTTCCCAGCGGGAGCGCAGATACGCAGTATTTT
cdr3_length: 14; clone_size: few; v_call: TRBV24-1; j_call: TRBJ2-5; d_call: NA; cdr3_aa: CATRGTGGKETQYF; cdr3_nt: TGTGCCACCAGAGGGACTGGTGGAAAAGAGACCCAGTACTTC
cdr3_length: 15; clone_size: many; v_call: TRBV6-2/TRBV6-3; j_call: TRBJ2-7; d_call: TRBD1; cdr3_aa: CASRGGQGEAYEQYF; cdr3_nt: TGTGCCAGCAGAGGAGGACAGGGGGAAGCCTACGAGCAGTACTTC
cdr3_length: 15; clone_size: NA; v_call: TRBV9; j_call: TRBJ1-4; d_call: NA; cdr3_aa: CASSVEGIPNEKLFF; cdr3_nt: TGTGCCAGCAGCGTAGAAGGGATTCCTAATGAAAAACTGTTTTTT
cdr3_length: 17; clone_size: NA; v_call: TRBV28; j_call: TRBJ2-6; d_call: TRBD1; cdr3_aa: CASSPRGGVRGANVLTF; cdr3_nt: TGTGCCAGCAGTCCCCGAGGGGGCGTACGTGGGGCCAACGTCCTGACTTTC
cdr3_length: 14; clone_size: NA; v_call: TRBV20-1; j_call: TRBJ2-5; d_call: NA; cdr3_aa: CSASHADKQETQYF; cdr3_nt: TGCAGTGCTAGCCACGCGGACAAACAAGAGACCCAGTACTTC
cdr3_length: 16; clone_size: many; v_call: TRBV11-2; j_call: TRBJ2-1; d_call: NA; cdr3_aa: CASSTRLSTKLNEQFF; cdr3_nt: TGTGCCAGCAGCACCCGACTCTCTACAAAGTTGAATGAGCAGTTCTTC
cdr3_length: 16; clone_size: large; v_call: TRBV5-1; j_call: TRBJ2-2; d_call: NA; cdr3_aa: CASSPGQIEAAGELFF; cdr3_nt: TGCGCCAGCAGCCCTGGACAGATCGAGGCTGCCGGGGAGCTGTTTTTT
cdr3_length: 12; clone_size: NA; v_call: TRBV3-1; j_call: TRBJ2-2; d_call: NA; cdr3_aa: CASSQPTGELFF; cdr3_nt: TGTGCCAGCAGCCAGCCCACCGGGGAGCTGTTTTTT
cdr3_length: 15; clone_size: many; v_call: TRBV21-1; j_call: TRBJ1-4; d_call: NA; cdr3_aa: CASSKVGKTNEKLFF; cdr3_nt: TGTGCCAGCAGCAAAGTGGGGAAGACTAATGAAAAACTGTTTTTT
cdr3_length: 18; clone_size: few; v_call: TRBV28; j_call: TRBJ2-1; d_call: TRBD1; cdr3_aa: CASSLSSIVGQGAEGQFF; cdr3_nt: TGTGCCAGCAGTTTATCATCTATTGTGGGACAGGGGGCTGAGGGGCAGTTCTTC
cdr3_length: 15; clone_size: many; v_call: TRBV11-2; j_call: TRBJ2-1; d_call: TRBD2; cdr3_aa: CATQRGALMYNEQFF; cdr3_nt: TGTGCCACCCAGCGGGGGGCCCTAATGTACAATGAGCAGTTCTTC
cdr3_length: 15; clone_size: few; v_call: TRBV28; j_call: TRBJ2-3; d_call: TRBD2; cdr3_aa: CASSLAGALTDTQYF; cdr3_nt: TGTGCCAGCAGTCTAGCGGGGGCTCTCACAGATACGCAGTATTTT
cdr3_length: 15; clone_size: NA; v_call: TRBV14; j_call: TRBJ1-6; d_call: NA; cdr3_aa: CASSQVVGSNSPLHF; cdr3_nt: TGTGCCAGCAGCCAAGTAGTAGGCTCTAATTCACCCCTCCACTTT